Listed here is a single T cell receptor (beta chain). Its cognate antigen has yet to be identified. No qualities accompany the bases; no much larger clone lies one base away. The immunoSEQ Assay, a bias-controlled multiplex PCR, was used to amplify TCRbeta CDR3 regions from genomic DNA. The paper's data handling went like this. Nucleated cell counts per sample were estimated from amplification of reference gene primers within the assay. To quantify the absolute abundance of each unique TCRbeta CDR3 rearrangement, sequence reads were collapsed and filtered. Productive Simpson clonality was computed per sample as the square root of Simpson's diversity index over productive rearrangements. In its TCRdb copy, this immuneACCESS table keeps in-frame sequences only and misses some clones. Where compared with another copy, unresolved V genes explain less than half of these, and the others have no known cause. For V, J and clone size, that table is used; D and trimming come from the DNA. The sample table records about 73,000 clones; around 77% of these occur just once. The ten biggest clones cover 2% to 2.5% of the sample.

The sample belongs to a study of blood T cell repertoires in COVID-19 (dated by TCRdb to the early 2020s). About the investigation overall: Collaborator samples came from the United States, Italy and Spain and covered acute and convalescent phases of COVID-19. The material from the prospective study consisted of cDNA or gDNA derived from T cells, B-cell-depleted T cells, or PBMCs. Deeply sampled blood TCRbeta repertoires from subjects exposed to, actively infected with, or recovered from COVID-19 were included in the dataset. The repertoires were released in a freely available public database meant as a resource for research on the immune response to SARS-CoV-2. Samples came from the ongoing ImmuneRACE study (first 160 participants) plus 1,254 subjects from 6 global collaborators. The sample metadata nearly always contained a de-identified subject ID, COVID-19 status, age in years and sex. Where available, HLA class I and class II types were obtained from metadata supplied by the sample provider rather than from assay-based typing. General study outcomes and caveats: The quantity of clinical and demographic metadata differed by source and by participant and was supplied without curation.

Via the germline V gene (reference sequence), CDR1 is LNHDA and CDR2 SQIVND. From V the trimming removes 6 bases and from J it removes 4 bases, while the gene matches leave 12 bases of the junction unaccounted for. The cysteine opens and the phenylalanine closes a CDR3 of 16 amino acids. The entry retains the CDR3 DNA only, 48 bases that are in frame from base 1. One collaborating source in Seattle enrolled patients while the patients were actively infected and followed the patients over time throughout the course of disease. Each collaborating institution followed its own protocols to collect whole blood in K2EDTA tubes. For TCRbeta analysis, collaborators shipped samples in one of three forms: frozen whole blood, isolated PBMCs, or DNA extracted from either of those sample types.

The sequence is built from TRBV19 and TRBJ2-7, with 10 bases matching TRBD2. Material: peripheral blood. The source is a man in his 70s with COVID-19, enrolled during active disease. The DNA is TGTGCCAGTAGGCCCGGGACTAGCGCGAGTGGTTACGAGCAGTACTTC. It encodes CASRPGTSASGYEQYF.